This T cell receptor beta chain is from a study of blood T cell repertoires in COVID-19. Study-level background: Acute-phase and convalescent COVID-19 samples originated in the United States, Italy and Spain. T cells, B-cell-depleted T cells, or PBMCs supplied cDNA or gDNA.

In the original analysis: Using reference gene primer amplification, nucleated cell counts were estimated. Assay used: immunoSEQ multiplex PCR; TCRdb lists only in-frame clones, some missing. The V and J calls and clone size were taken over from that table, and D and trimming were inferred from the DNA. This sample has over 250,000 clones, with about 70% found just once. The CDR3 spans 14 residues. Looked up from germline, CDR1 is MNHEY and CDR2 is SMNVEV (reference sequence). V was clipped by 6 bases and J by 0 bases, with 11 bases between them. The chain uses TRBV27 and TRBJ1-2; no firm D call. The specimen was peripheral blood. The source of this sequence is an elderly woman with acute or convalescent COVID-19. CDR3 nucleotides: TGTGCCAGCAGCCCTTTCCCTGCTAACTATGGCTACACCTTC. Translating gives CASSPFPANYGYTF.